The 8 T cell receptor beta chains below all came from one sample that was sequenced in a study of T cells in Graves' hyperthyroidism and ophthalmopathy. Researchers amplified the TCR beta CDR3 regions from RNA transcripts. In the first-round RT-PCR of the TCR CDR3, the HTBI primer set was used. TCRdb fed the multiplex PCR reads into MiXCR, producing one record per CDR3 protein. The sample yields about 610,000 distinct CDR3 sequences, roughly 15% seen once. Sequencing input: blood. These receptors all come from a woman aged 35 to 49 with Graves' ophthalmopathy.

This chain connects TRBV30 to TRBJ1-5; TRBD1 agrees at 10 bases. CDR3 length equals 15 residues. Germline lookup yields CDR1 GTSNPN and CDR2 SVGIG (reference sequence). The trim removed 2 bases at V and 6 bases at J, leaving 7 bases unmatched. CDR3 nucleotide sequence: TGTGCCTGGAGTCCCGGGACAGGGGTGCGTCAGCCCCAGCATTTT. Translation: CAWSPGTGVRQPQHF.

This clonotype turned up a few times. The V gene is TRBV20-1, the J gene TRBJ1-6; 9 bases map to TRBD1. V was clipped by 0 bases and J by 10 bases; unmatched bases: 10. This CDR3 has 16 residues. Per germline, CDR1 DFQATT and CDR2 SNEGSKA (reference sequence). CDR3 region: CSARDPGTGLGSPLHF. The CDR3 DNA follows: TGCAGTGCTAGAGATCCCGGGACAGGGTTGGGGTCACCCCTCCACTTT.

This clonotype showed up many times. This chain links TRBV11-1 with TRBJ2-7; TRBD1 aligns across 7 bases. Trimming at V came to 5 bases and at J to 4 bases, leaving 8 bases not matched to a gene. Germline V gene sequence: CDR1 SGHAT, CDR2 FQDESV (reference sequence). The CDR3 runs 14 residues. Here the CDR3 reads CASSHRQGNYEQYF. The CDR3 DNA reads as TGTGCCAGCAGCCACCGACAGGGAAATTACGAGCAGTACTTC.

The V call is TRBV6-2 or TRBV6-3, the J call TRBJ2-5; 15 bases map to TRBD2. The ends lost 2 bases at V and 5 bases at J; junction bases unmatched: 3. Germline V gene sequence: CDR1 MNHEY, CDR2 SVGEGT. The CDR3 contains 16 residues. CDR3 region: CASSYGLAGGDETQYF. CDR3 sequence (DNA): TGTGCCAGCAGTTACGGACTAGCGGGAGGGGATGAGACCCAGTACTTC.

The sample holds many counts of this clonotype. CDR3 sequence: CASNSGTPLYGYTF. For the CDR3, the DNA is TGTGCCAGCAATTCAGGGACACCGCTCTATGGCTACACCTTC. The chain carries TRBV6-5 and TRBJ1-2, with a possible D match to TRBD1 (6 bases). The CDR3 consists of 14 residues. Germline lookup yields CDR1 MNHEY and CDR2 SVGAGI. V was shortened by 7 bases and J by 4 bases, with 16 bases between the two germline ends.

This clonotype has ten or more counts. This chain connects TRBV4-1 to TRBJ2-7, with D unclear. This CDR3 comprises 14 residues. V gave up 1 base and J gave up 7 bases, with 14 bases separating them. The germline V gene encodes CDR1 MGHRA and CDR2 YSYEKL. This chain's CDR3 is CASSQVASLGEQYF. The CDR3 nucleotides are TGCGCCAGCAGCCAAGTCGCTAGTCTTGGGGAGCAGTACTTC.

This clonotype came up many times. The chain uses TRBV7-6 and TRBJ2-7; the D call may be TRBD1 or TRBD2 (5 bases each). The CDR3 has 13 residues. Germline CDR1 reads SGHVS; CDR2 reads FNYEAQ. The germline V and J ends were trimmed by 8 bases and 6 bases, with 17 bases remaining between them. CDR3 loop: CASRGAETGEQYF. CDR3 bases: TGTGCCAGCCGAGGGGCAGAAACGGGCGAGCAGTACTTC.

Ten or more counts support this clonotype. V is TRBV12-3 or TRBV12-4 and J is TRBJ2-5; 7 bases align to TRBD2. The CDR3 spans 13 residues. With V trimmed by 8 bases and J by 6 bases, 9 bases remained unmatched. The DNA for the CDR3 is TGTGCCAGCTCCGAGGGAGGGGCCCAGACCCAGTACTTC. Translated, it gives CASSEGGAQTQYF.